Presented here are 3 T cell receptor beta chains from one specimen sequenced in a study of T cells in Graves' hyperthyroidism and ophthalmopathy. The source material, RNA transcripts, was used to amplify TCR beta CDR3 regions. Using the HTBI primer set, a first-round RT-PCR was run on the TCR CDR3. In TCRdb, the multiplex PCR reads were re-called with MiXCR into one record per CDR3 protein. The sample lists more than 500,000 distinct CDR3 sequences, 15% to 20% seen once, with about 3.8% in the top ten. The sequenced material came from blood. These receptors all stem from a woman in her twenties or thirties with Graves' hyperthyroidism.

The chain combines TRBV11-2 with TRBJ1-1, with a tentative D call TRBD1 (6 bases). Per the germline V gene, CDR1 is SGHAT and CDR2 is FQNNGV. The CDR3 spans 16 residues. V was pared by 3 bases and J by 0 bases, with 14 bases between. In nucleotides, the CDR3 is TGTGCCAGCAGCTTGAGGGGGACAACAATGAACACTGAAGCTTTCTTT. It specifies CASSLRGTTMNTEAFF.

A remark on this clonotype: A much larger clonotype is one base distant, so this may be a read error. The chain joins TRBV7-9 to TRBJ2-5; weak D call: TRBD1 (6 bases). Germline loops: CDR1 SEHNR, CDR2 FQNEAQ (reference sequence). V lost 6 bases and J lost 1, with 12 bases in between. The CDR3 length is 14 residues. CDR3 residues: CASSHPDSQETQYF. CDR3 in DNA: TGTGCCAGCAGTCACCCGGACAGCCAAGAGACCCAGTACTTC. The variable domain in full, completed from reference TRBV7-9 and TRBJ2-5, reads DTGVSQNPRHKITKRGQNVTFRCDPISEHNRLYWYRQTLGQGPEFLTYFQNEAQLEKSRLLSDRFSAERPKGSFSTLEIQRTEQGDSAMYLCASSHPDSQETQYFGPGTRLLVL.

The V gene is TRBV6-1, the J gene TRBJ1-3; D is possibly TRBD1 (5 bases). Trimming cost V 0 bases and J 4 bases, with 19 bases left between them. The CDR3 runs to 18 residues. CDR1 is MNHNS, CDR2 SASEGT, per germline. The CDR3 nucleotides read TGTGCCAGCAGTGAAGCGCTCGGGGGTCGTCCGTGGGGAAACACCATATATTTT. Its translation is CASSEALGGRPWGNTIYF.